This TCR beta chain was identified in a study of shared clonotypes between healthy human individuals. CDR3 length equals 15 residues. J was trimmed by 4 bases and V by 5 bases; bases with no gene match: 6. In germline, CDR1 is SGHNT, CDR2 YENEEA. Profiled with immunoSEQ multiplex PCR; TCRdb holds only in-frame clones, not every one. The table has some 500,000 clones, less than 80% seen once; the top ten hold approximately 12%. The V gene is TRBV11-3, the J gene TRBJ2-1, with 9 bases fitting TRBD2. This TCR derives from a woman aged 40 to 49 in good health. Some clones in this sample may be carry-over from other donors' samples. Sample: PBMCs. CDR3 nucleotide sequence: TGTGCCAGCAGCCAGATAGCGGGAGCTTACAATGAGCAGTTCTTC. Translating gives CASSQIAGAYNEQFF.